This is a list of T cell receptor beta chains from one sample in a study of blood T cell repertoires in COVID-19. TCRdb's table, derived via immunoSEQ multiplex PCR, lists solely in-frame clones and lacks some. The table lists 50,000 to 70,000 clones, around 76% of them singletons. Sequencing input: peripheral blood. The receptor source for this set is a man between 50 and 59 years old with active or convalescent COVID-19. CDR3s include the opening cysteine and the closing phenylalanine or tryptophan. D genes are given only for firm matches. Size is stated for part of the rows, as once, few or many counts, or as a class when the clone is expanded.

>TRBD2|TRBV15|TRBJ2-7|-
CATSRARTSGTYEQYF
TGTGCCACCAGCAGAGCACGAACTAGCGGAACCTACGAGCAGTACTTC
>-|TRBV20-1|TRBJ2-1|-
CSAERNEQFF
TGCAGTGCGGAGAGAAATGAGCAGTTCTTC
>-|TRBV7-9|TRBJ1-1|-
CASSLAGAAAFF
TGTGCCAGCAGCTTAGCGGGGGCCGCAGCTTTCTTT
>TRBD2|TRBV14|TRBJ2-1|-
CASSPPQLAGVNEQFF
TGTGCCAGCAGCCCCCCCCAACTAGCGGGAGTCAATGAGCAGTTCTTC
>-|TRBV3-1/TRBV3-2|TRBJ1-6|few
CASSSANSRWDSPLHF
TGTGCCAGCAGTTCGGCCAACTCCAGGTGGGATTCACCCCTCCACTTT
>TRBD1|TRBV19|TRBJ1-1|few
CASAGQAENTEAFF
TGTGCCAGTGCTGGACAGGCCGAGAACACTGAAGCTTTCTTT
>TRBD1|TRBV5-1|TRBJ1-1|few
CASSLTPQGASPTEAFF
TGCGCCAGCAGCTTGACGCCGCAGGGGGCCAGTCCCACTGAAGCTTTCTTT
>TRBD2|TRBV6-2/TRBV6-3|TRBJ2-2|-
CASSWASGSDTGELFF
TGTGCCAGCAGTTGGGCCAGCGGGAGTGACACCGGGGAGCTGTTTTTT
>-|TRBV9|TRBJ2-1|-
CASSAYLAYNEQFF
TGTGCCAGCAGCGCCTATCTTGCTTACAATGAGCAGTTCTTC
>TRBD2|TRBV7-6|TRBJ2-1|-
CASSLGLAGSGEQFF
TGTGCCAGCAGCCTCGGACTAGCGGGGTCAGGGGAGCAGTTCTTC
>-|TRBV5-1|TRBJ2-3|-
CASRGALTTDTQYF
TGCGCCAGCAGAGGGGCCCTGACCACAGATACGCAGTATTTT
>-|TRBV6-6|TRBJ2-1|-
CASSHTPGQGIDEQFF
TGTGCCAGCAGTCATACTCCAGGGCAGGGGATCGATGAGCAGTTCTTC
>TRBD1|TRBV24-1|TRBJ2-1|-
CATSDLERPLPRDREHSSYNEQFF
TGTGCCACCAGTGATTTAGAAAGGCCCCTCCCCCGGGACAGGGAACATTCATCCTACAATGAGCAGTTCTTC
>TRBD1|TRBV5-1|TRBJ2-3|-
CASGSTGNLGDTQYF
TGCGCCAGCGGATCGACAGGGAATTTAGGAGATACGCAGTATTTT
>-|TRBV7-2|TRBJ2-1|-
CASSLEGLAYNEQFF
TGTGCCAGCAGCTTAGAGGGGTTGGCCTACAATGAGCAGTTCTTC
>-|TRBV9|TRBJ1-2|-
CASSVGRYYGYTF
TGTGCCAGCAGCGTAGGCAGGTACTATGGCTACACCTTC
>-|TRBV6-5|TRBJ1-5|-
CASKDPGGNQPQHF
TGTGCCAGCAAAGACCCGGGGGGCAATCAGCCCCAGCATTTT
>TRBD2|TRBV18|TRBJ2-1|-
CASSPATSGSSNEQFF
TGTGCCAGCTCACCAGCTACTAGCGGGAGTTCCAATGAGCAGTTCTTC
>-|TRBV21-1|TRBJ2-5|-
CASSKVRGAPAPEETQYF
TGTGCCAGCAGCAAAGTGCGGGGGGCGCCGGCGCCTGAAGAGACCCAGTACTTC
>-|TRBV24-1|TRBJ1-5|-
CATSGSRNQPQHF
TGTGCCACCTCGGGATCCCGCAATCAGCCCCAGCATTTT
>TRBD1|TRBV18|TRBJ1-1|-
CASSPGQGRTEAFF
TGTGCCAGCTCGCCGGGACAGGGAAGGACTGAAGCTTTCTTT
>TRBD1|TRBV29-1|TRBJ2-2|-
CSVENRGDTGELFF
TGCAGCGTTGAAAACAGGGGAGACACCGGGGAGCTGTTTTTT
>TRBD1|TRBV4-2|TRBJ1-2|-
CASSQVDGNRGDYGYTF
TGTGCCAGCAGCCAAGTTGACGGGAACAGGGGAGACTATGGCTACACCTTC
>-|TRBV11-1|TRBJ1-1|-
CASSSRVRGTEAFF
TGTGCCAGCAGCAGCAGGGTCCGGGGGACTGAAGCTTTCTTT
>-|TRBV5-8|TRBJ2-3|-
CASSLDRGGTDTQYF
TGTGCCAGCAGCTTGGACAGGGGAGGTACAGATACGCAGTATTTT
>TRBD1|TRBV6-6|TRBJ2-6|few
CASSYPTGSGANVLTF
TGTGCCAGCAGTTACCCGACAGGGTCTGGGGCCAACGTCCTGACTTTC
>TRBD2|TRBV7-3|TRBJ2-1|-
CASSSGLNTYNEQFF
TGTGCCAGCAGCTCGGGACTAAATACCTACAATGAGCAGTTCTTC